The source of this TCR beta chain is a study of shared clonotypes between healthy human individuals. Study-wide points: Rarefaction revealed incomplete sorted-subset sequencing despite large depth.

Data came from immunoSEQ multiplex PCR; TCRdb stores just in-frame clones and leaves some out. The data hold fewer than 350,000 clones, with over 75% observed a single time. Trimming shortened V by 5 bases and J by 1 base, and 8 bases separated the two germline ends. This CDR3 spans 14 amino acids. CDR1 is LNHNV and CDR2 is YYDKDF in the germline V gene (reference sequence). Regarding this clone: Its cognate antigen is unknown.

Sequencing input: memory CD8+ T cells sorted from blood. Subset of the sample: CD45RO+ cells pooled with CCR7-negative TemRA cells. V usage is TRBV15 and J usage is TRBJ2-2; weak D call: TRBD1 (6 bases). The origin of this receptor is a man aged 18 to 30 in good health. CDR3 loop: CATSWTENTGELFF. The CDR3 coding sequence is TGTGCCACCAGCTGGACAGAGAACACCGGGGAGCTGTTTTTT.